This T cell receptor beta chain was sequenced for a study of OX40 agonist ivuxolimab in advanced cancers. Study-level information: A male proportion of 82.7% was recorded, with mean age about 60 years and range roughly 20 to 85.

Generated by immunoSEQ multiplex PCR, the TCRdb table keeps only in-frame clones and is missing some. In the table there are about 64,000 clones, about 80% of which are singletons. The junction had 8 bases not matched to a gene; V was cut back by 6 bases and J by 4 bases. Germline loops: CDR1 WNHNN, CDR2 SYGVQD (reference sequence). CDR3 length equals 15 residues. As concerns this clone: Other DNA sequences of this sample code for an identical CDR3.

Patients with autoimmune history or systemic immunosuppression were excluded. The chain recombines TRBV10-1 with TRBJ2-5; 10 bases fit TRBD1. The sample in question was CD4+ or CD8+ T cells sorted from blood, obtained in a trial of the OX40 agonist ivuxolimab. This clonotype was obtained from an adult with an advanced solid tumor such as melanoma, head and neck, liver or kidney cancer. The CDR3 loop is CASSRDRGKGETQYF. The CDR3 DNA is TGCGCCAGCAGCAGGGACAGGGGAAAAGGAGAGACCCAGTACTTC.